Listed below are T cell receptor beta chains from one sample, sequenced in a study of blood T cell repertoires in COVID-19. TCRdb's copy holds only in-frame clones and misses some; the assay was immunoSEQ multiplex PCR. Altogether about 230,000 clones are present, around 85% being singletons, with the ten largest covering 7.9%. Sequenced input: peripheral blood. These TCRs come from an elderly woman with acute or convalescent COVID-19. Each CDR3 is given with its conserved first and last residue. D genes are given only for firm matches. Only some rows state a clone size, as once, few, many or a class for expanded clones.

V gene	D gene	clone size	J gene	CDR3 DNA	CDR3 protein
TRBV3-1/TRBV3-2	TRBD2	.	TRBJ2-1	TGTGCCAGCGGGGGGGGTTACAATGAGCAGTTCTTC	CASGGGYNEQFF
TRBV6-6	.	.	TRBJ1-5	TGTGCCAGCACCAACGGAGAAGCTTATAGCAATCAGCCCCAGCATTTT	CASTNGEAYSNQPQHF
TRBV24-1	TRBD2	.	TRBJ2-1	TGTGCCACCAGTGATTCCCGAGACAGGATCTTGACTAGCGGGAGTTTAAGTGAGCAGTTCTTC	CATSDSRDRILTSGSLSEQFF
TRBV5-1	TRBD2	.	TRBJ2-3	TGCGCCAGCAGCTTAGGAGCGGGGGCTAGCACAGATACGCAGTATTTT	CASSLGAGASTDTQYF
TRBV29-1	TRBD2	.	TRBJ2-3	TGCAGCGTGAAACTAGCGGGGGGCAACACAGATACGCAGTATTTT	CSVKLAGGNTDTQYF
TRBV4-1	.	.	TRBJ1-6	TGCGCCAGCAGCCAAGTCCCAACGACAGGTTACTCACCCCTCCACTTT	CASSQVPTTGYSPLHF
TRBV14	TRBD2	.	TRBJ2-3	TGTGCCAGCAGCCAAGATCTAGCGGGGACAGATACGCAGTATTTT	CASSQDLAGTDTQYF
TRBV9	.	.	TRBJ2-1	TGTGCCAGCAGCGTAGAGGGGTATGAGCAGTTCTTC	CASSVEGYEQFF
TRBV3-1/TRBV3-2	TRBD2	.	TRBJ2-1	TGTGCCAGCAGCCAAGGCGGGAGGTATACGAATGAGCAGTTCTTC	CASSQGGRYTNEQFF
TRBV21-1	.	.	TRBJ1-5	TGTGCCAGTTTACACAGGGGGCGCAAGGGTAGCAATCAGCCCCAGCATTTT	CASLHRGRKGSNQPQHF
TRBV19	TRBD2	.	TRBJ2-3	TGTGCCAGTAGTATTGACCTAGCGGGAGGGAGGAGCACAGATACGCAGTATTTT	CASSIDLAGGRSTDTQYF
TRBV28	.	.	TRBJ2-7	TGTGCCAGCAGTTCCCAACGGGGTGGTGGACCCTACGAGCAGTACTTC	CASSSQRGGGPYEQYF
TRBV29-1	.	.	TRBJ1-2	TGCAGCGTTGTTATGGGGGGGCAGGGCGGCTACACCTTC	CSVVMGGQGGYTF
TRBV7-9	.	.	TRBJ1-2	TGTGCCAGCAGCGTAGACGGTTACTATGGCTACACCTTC	CASSVDGYYGYTF
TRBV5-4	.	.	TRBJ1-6	TGTGCCACCCAAAGGGGCAGGTCCTATAATTCACCCCTCCACTTT	CATQRGRSYNSPLHF
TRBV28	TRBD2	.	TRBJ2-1	TGTGCCAGCCGACGTCACACCGGGACTAGCTACAATGAGCAGTTCTTC	CASRRHTGTSYNEQFF
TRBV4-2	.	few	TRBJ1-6	TGTGCCAGCAGCCAAGGGCAGGGTAATTCACCCCTCCACTTT	CASSQGQGNSPLHF
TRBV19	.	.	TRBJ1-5	TGTGCCAGTAGCGACATGGGCAATCAGCCCCAGCATTTT	CASSDMGNQPQHF
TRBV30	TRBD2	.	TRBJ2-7	TGTGCCTGGAGTGTCCTAGCGGGAGGGGGGTCCTACGAGCAGTACTTC	CAWSVLAGGGSYEQYF
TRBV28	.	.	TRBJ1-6	TGTGCCAGCACCGCGGGGGGGGGCGCCTATAATTCACCCCTCCACTTT	CASTAGGGAYNSPLHF
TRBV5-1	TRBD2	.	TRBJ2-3	TGCGCCAGCAGCGGGACTAGCGGGGGGCTCACAGATACGCAGTATTTT	CASSGTSGGLTDTQYF
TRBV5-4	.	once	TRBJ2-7	TGTGCCAGCAGCTTCCAGGCAGGGGTAAACGAGCAGTACTTC	CASSFQAGVNEQYF
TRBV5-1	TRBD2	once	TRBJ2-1	TGCGCCAGCAGCTTTTCTAGCGGTCATTACAATGAGCAGTTCTTC	CASSFSSGHYNEQFF
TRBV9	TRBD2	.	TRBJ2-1	TGTGCCAGCAGCGTGGGAGGTAGCGGGCTTTACAATGAGCAGTTCTTC	CASSVGGSGLYNEQFF
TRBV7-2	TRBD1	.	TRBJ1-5	TGTGCCAGCAGCAGACAGGGTATGGACAATCAGCCCCAGCATTTT	CASSRQGMDNQPQHF
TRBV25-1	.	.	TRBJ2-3	TGTGCCAGCAGTGAACCCTTCTCCCAGGGAGATACGCAGTATTTT	CASSEPFSQGDTQYF
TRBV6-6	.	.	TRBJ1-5	TGTGCCAGCAGTCCCCAGGGTCTTACCCAGCATTTT	CASSPQGLTQHF
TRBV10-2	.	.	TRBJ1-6	TGCGCCAGCAGTTTCGCGGGGAATAATTCACCCCTCCACTTT	CASSFAGNNSPLHF
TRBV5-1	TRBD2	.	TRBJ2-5	TGCGCCAGCCGTAGTAGCGGGGCCCAAGAGACCCAGTACTTC	CASRSSGAQETQYF
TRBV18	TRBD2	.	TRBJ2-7	TGTGCCAGCTCACCACTAGCGGGCTCCTACGAGCAGTACTTC	CASSPLAGSYEQYF
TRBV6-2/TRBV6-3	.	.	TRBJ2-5	TGTGCCAGCAGTTACTCGATGGGAGAAGTGGGGATGGAGACCCAGTACTTC	CASSYSMGEVGMETQYF
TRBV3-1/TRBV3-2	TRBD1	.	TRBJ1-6	TGTGCCAGCAGCCAACATTATCGACAGGGTGGAGGATCACCCCTCCACTTT	CASSQHYRQGGGSPLHF
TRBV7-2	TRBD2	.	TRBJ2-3	TGTGCCAGCGGAACCGGGACTAGCGGGGGGGCCACAGATACGCAGTATTTT	CASGTGTSGGATDTQYF
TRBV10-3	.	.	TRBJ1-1	TGTGCCATCAGTGAGGCCAGGGAAAGGGATACTGAAGCTTTCTTT	CAISEARERDTEAFF
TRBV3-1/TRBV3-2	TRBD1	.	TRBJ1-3	TGTGCCAGCAGCCAAGACGCCGGGACAGCCCGAAACACCATATATTTT	CASSQDAGTARNTIYF
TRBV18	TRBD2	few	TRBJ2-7	TGTGCCAGCTCACCAACGGACGGGGGGGGCTCCTACGAGCAGTACTTC	CASSPTDGGGSYEQYF
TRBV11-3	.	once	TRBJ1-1	TGTGCCAGCAGCTTAGGGACAAATTCACTAGAAGCTTTCTTT	CASSLGTNSLEAFF
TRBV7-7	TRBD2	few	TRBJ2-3	TGTGCCAGCAGCCCTAGCGGGGGGACAGATACGCAGTATTTT	CASSPSGGTDTQYF